This T cell receptor (beta chain) emerged from a study of T cells in Graves' hyperthyroidism and ophthalmopathy. The table lists this clonotype with many counts. TCR beta CDR3 regions were amplified from RNA. An initial round of RT-PCR targeting the TCR CDR3 relied on the HTBI primer set. Each CDR3 protein is one row after TCRdb ran MiXCR on the multiplex PCR reads. This sample has roughly 380,000 distinct CDR3 sequences, with about 14% found just once. Investigators excluded patients with uncontrolled infection, other autoimmune disease, pregnancy or lactation. Every diagnosis used clinical symptoms, serum thyroxine and TRAb, thyroid ultrasound and orbital computed tomography. The blood sample was taken at first hyperthyroidism diagnosis, before any ophthalmopathy symptoms. This sequence originates from a man aged 25-45 years with Graves' hyperthyroidism that later progressed to Graves' ophthalmopathy. Sequenced material: blood.

The CDR3 coding sequence is TGTGCCATCAGTGAGTCGAGAGGGGATAATTCACCCCTCCACTTT. As protein: CAISESRGDNSPLHF. The chain couples TRBV10-3 to TRBJ1-6; a weak D match, TRBD1 (5 bases). The CDR3 extends over 15 amino acids. Deletions cut 0 bases from V and 5 bases from J, with 8 bases between. Germline CDR1 ENHRY, CDR2 SYGVKD.